The TCR beta chain described here comes from a study of cytomegalovirus exposure and HLA in healthy donors. Points from the study as a whole: Earlier analysis looked at TCR beta V segments, and most were productive about 87% or about 30% of the time. A missense DCLRE1C variant was associated with V- and J-gene trimming of TCR beta chains in a later analysis, and an independent cohort replicated the association.

The PCR had 60 Vbeta and 13 Jbeta primers. The protocol was immunoSEQ multiplex PCR, while the TCRdb copy is restricted to in-frame clones and leaves out a portion. This table has 100,000 or so clones, 55% to 80% appearing once. Remarks on this clone: The antigen remains unidentified.

V lost 1 base, J lost 2 bases, and 9 bases lay in between. The CDR3 is 15 residues long. Germline V lookup: CDR1 SGHRS, CDR2 YFSETQ. This TCR was sampled from a man in his forties or fifties in good health and CMV-seronegative. The chain joins TRBV5-1 to TRBJ2-2, with a possible D match to TRBD1 (6 bases). The sequencing input was PBMCs. This CDR3 reads CASSLTTGNTGELFF. CDR3 coding DNA: TGCGCCAGCAGCTTGACGACAGGAAACACCGGGGAGCTGTTTTTT.